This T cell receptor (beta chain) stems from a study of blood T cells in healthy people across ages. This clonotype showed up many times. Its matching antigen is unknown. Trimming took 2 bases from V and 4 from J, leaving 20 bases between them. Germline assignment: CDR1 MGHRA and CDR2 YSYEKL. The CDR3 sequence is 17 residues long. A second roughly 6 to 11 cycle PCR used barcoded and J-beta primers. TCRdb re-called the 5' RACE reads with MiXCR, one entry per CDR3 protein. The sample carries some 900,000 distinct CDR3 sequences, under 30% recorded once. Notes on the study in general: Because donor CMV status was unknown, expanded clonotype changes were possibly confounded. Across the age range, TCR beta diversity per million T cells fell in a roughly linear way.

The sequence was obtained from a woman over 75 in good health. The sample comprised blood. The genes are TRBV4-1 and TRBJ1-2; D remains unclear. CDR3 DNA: TGCGCCAGCAGCCAAAACCCAGGAGTAGGTTTGGGCTATGGCTACACCTTC. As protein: CASSQNPGVGLGYGYTF.